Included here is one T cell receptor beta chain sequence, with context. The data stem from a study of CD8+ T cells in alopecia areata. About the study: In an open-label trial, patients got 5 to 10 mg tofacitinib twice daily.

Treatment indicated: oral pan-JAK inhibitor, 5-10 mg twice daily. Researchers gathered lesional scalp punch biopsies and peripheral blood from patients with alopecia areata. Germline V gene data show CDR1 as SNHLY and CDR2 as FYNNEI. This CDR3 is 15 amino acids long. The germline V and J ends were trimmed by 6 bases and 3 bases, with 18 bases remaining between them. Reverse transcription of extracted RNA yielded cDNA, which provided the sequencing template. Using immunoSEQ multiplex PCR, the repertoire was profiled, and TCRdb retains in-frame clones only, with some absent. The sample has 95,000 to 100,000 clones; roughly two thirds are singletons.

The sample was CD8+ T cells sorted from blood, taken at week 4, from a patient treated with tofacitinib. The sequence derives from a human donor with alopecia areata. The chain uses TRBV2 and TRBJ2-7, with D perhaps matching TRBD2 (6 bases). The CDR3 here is CASSPRDSVYYEQYF. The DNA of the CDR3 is TGTGCCAGCAGCCCACGGGACTCTGTATACTACGAGCAGTACTTC.